These 8 T cell receptor beta chains were all obtained from the same sample, sequenced in a study of human T cells and chemical hapten exposure. Each CDR3 protein is one row after TCRdb ran MiXCR on the RACE reads. The sample shows about 270,000 distinct CDR3 sequences, around 7.7% of them seen only once. Time point meaning: pre-sensitization, week 0. As for treatment: therapeutic diphenylcyclopropenone sensitization with weekly scalp DPC. The sequenced sample was whole blood, obtained in connection with sensitization to the hapten diphenylcyclopropenone (DPC). The receptor set was obtained from a man younger than 35 with alopecia areata. Some clones in this sample may be carry-over from other donors' samples.

This clonotype showed up just a few times. V and J are TRBV7-2 and TRBJ1-2; 7 bases fit TRBD1. The CDR3 is 15 amino acids. Losses at the gene ends were 5 bases for V and 4 bases for J; bases not matched to a gene: 10. The germline V gene has CDR1 SGHTA and CDR2 FQGNSA. Here the CDR3 reads CASSHGDRDSYGYTF. The CDR3 nucleotides read TGTGCCAGCAGCCATGGGGACCGGGACAGCTATGGCTACACCTTC.

The sample holds a few counts of this clonotype. The chain uses TRBV27 and TRBJ1-1; 10 nucleotides agree with TRBD1. CDR3 size: 17 residues. The germline CDR1 and CDR2 sequences are MNHEY and SMNVEV (reference sequence). The V segment lost 4 bases and the J segment 1 base; nucleotides outside the gene matches: 9. The CDR3 loop reads CASSSSGQGGSNTEAFF. The CDR3 DNA reads TGTGCCAGCAGTTCTTCTGGACAGGGGGGATCGAACACTGAAGCTTTCTTT.

This chain connects TRBV20-1 to TRBJ2-3; no clear D. The CDR3 runs 12 residues. V lost 5 bases and J lost 11, with 17 bases in between. Germline loops: CDR1 DFQATT, CDR2 SNEGSKA (reference sequence). The CDR3 region has the DNA TGCAGTGCTTCTATGACCCCTACGGGGCAGTATTTT. Its protein is CSASMTPTGQYF.

The table lists this clonotype with a few counts. J is TRBJ2-7 and V is TRBV28, with no clear D. V was trimmed by 6 bases and J by 3 bases, leaving 9 bases between them. Germline V gene sequence: CDR1 MDHEN, CDR2 SYDVKM. The CDR3 sequence is 12 residues long. As DNA, the CDR3 is TGTGCCAGCAGCCCAGACGTCTACGAGCAGTACTTC. This encodes CASSPDVYEQYF. The full variable domain, in which reference TRBV28 and TRBJ2-7 provide the parts outside the CDR3, is DVKVTQSSRYLVKRTGEKVFLECVQDMDHENMFWYRQDPGLGLRLIYFSYDVKMKEKGDIPEGYSVSREKKERFSLILESASTNQTSMYLCASSPDVYEQYFGPGTRLTVT.

V and J are TRBV6-5 and TRBJ1-2; 7 bases fit TRBD1. V gave up 6 bases and J gave up 3 bases; unmatched junction bases: 10. This CDR3 is built from 15 residues. CDR1 is MNHEY, CDR2 SVGAGI, per germline. The CDR3 region is CASRPGTELHYGYTF. The CDR3 region has the DNA TGTGCCAGCAGACCGGGGACAGAACTACACTATGGCTACACCTTC.

Ten or more counts support this clonotype. The V call is TRBV7-9, the J call TRBJ2-5; D is unclear. The CDR3 spans 14 residues. CDR1 SEHNR and CDR2 FQNEAQ come from the germline V gene (reference sequence). V lost 2 bases, J lost 4 bases, and 11 bases lay in between. This chain's CDR3 is CASSLFGQRETQYF. CDR3 DNA: TGTGCCAGCAGCTTATTCGGCCAAAGAGAGACCCAGTACTTC.

The chain combines TRBV5-1 with TRBJ2-5, with 7 bases aligning to TRBD1. The CDR3 is 14 residues long. After removal of 7 bases from V and 0 bases from J, the junction contained 6 bases not matched to a gene. The V gene's germline CDR1 is SGHRS and CDR2 YFSETQ. The CDR3 DNA sequence: TGCGCCAGCGGAAAGGGGGCCGACCAAGAGACCCAGTACTTC. It encodes CASGKGADQETQYF.

This clonotype was seen at least ten times. The chain uses TRBV2 and TRBJ1-5; 9 bases agree with TRBD1. CDR3 length equals 13 residues. Trimming removed 6 bases from V and 6 bases from J; junction bases left unmatched: 3. CDR1 SNHLY and CDR2 FYNNEI come from the germline V gene. In DNA, the CDR3 is TGTGCCAGCAGGGGGACAGGGACTCAGCCCCAGCATTTT. As protein: CASRGTGTQPQHF.